Listed below are T cell receptor beta chains from one sample, sequenced in a study of blood T cell repertoires in COVID-19. Repertoires were generated with immunoSEQ multiplex PCR, while TCRdb's copy carries only in-frame clones and drops some. The data hold 35,000 to 40,000 clones, with roughly 84% observed a single time. Input material: peripheral blood. The source is a human donor in a cohort sampled during active COVID-19. CDR3s include the opening cysteine and the closing phenylalanine or tryptophan. D genes are given only for firm matches. Some rows have no size entry. The others give once, few or many, or a class for an expanded clone.

clone_size: NA; d_call: TRBD2; cdr3_length: 15; v_call: TRBV7-3; j_call: TRBJ2-5; cdr3_nt: TGTGCCAGCAGCTTAGATGGGACTAGCCTTGAGACCCAGTACTTC; cdr3_aa: CASSLDGTSLETQYF
clone_size: NA; d_call: TRBD1; cdr3_length: 17; v_call: TRBV5-6; j_call: TRBJ2-1; cdr3_nt: TGTGCCAGCAGCCTAGCCCTACAGGGGGCCGCCTACAATGAGCAGTTCTTC; cdr3_aa: CASSLALQGAAYNEQFF
clone_size: few; d_call: NA; cdr3_length: 13; v_call: TRBV5-1; j_call: TRBJ2-7; cdr3_nt: TGCGCCAGCAGCTTGAACAGAGACTACGAGCAGTACTTC; cdr3_aa: CASSLNRDYEQYF
clone_size: NA; d_call: NA; cdr3_length: 14; v_call: TRBV5-4; j_call: TRBJ2-5; cdr3_nt: TGTGCCAGCAGCTTGACGGGGACTCAAAAGACCCAGTACTTC; cdr3_aa: CASSLTGTQKTQYF
clone_size: NA; d_call: TRBD1; cdr3_length: 18; v_call: TRBV5-1; j_call: TRBJ1-3; cdr3_nt: TGCGCCAGCAGCTTGGCCCGGACAGGGGCTACTTCTGGAAACACCATATATTTT; cdr3_aa: CASSLARTGATSGNTIYF
clone_size: NA; d_call: NA; cdr3_length: 14; v_call: TRBV6-6; j_call: TRBJ2-7; cdr3_nt: TGTGCCAGCAGTTACTCGGCTAGTTTCGACGAGCAGTACTTC; cdr3_aa: CASSYSASFDEQYF
clone_size: NA; d_call: NA; cdr3_length: 16; v_call: TRBV19; j_call: TRBJ1-6; cdr3_nt: TGTGCCAGTAGTATAGAAGAGGGCCCCTATAATTCACCCCTCCACTTT; cdr3_aa: CASSIEEGPYNSPLHF
clone_size: NA; d_call: TRBD2; cdr3_length: 14; v_call: TRBV5-6; j_call: TRBJ2-5; cdr3_nt: TGTGCCAGCAGCCCCGGGACTAGCGGCGAGACCCAGTACTTC; cdr3_aa: CASSPGTSGETQYF
clone_size: once; d_call: NA; cdr3_length: 15; v_call: TRBV7-2; j_call: TRBJ2-3; cdr3_nt: TGTGCCAGCAGCTTAGGATTCGTGGGGGGAGATACGCAGTATTTT; cdr3_aa: CASSLGFVGGDTQYF
clone_size: NA; d_call: TRBD1; cdr3_length: 13; v_call: TRBV12-3/TRBV12-4; j_call: TRBJ1-2; cdr3_nt: TGTGCCAGCGCCTGGGACAGGGGTTATGGCTACACCTTC; cdr3_aa: CASAWDRGYGYTF
clone_size: NA; d_call: TRBD2; cdr3_length: 19; v_call: TRBV11-2; j_call: TRBJ2-3; cdr3_nt: TGTGCCAGCAGAGGGGGCCGAGGTAGCGGGGGTTCTAGCACAGATACGCAGTATTTT; cdr3_aa: CASRGGRGSGGSSTDTQYF
clone_size: few; d_call: NA; cdr3_length: 15; v_call: TRBV7-8; j_call: TRBJ1-5; cdr3_nt: TGTGCCAGCAGCTTAGTAGGGTCAGGGAGGGAGCCCCAGCATTTT; cdr3_aa: CASSLVGSGREPQHF
clone_size: NA; d_call: TRBD1; cdr3_length: 14; v_call: TRBV7-3; j_call: TRBJ2-1; cdr3_nt: TGTGCCAGCAGCCCCGGGACAGGGGGCAATGAGCAGTTCTTC; cdr3_aa: CASSPGTGGNEQFF
clone_size: NA; d_call: NA; cdr3_length: 15; v_call: TRBV11-2; j_call: TRBJ2-2; cdr3_nt: TGTGCCAGCAGCTTAGGCAGAGGAAAGGCCGGGGAGCTGTTTTTT; cdr3_aa: CASSLGRGKAGELFF
clone_size: NA; d_call: NA; cdr3_length: 14; v_call: TRBV6-1; j_call: TRBJ1-6; cdr3_nt: TGTGCCAGCAGTGAATGGGGACTCGATTCACCCCTCCACTTT; cdr3_aa: CASSEWGLDSPLHF
clone_size: once; d_call: TRBD1; cdr3_length: 18; v_call: TRBV6-2/TRBV6-3; j_call: TRBJ2-4; cdr3_nt: TGTGCCAGCAGCCAGCCCCGACAGGGCCGACTAGCCAAAAACATTCAGTACTTC; cdr3_aa: CASSQPRQGRLAKNIQYF
clone_size: NA; d_call: NA; cdr3_length: 14; v_call: TRBV5-1; j_call: TRBJ2-7; cdr3_nt: TGCGCCAGCAGCCCGAGACTGGAGGCCTACGAGCAGTACTTC; cdr3_aa: CASSPRLEAYEQYF
clone_size: NA; d_call: TRBD2; cdr3_length: 14; v_call: TRBV5-6; j_call: TRBJ2-7; cdr3_nt: TGTGCCAGCAGCGGACTAGCGGGGTCCTACGAGCAGTACTTC; cdr3_aa: CASSGLAGSYEQYF
clone_size: NA; d_call: NA; cdr3_length: 15; v_call: TRBV5-1; j_call: TRBJ1-5; cdr3_nt: TGCGCCAGCAGCTTGGGGGACTTTAGCAATCAGCCCCAGCATTTT; cdr3_aa: CASSLGDFSNQPQHF
clone_size: once; d_call: NA; cdr3_length: 15; v_call: TRBV7-6; j_call: TRBJ2-2; cdr3_nt: TGTGCCAGCAGCTCCGTCCCCGCGAACACCGGGGAGCTGTTTTTT; cdr3_aa: CASSSVPANTGELFF
clone_size: NA; d_call: TRBD1; cdr3_length: 15; v_call: TRBV6-5; j_call: TRBJ1-5; cdr3_nt: TGTGCCAGCAGGGCGGGACAGGGGATCGGTCAGCCCCAGCATTTT; cdr3_aa: CASRAGQGIGQPQHF
clone_size: NA; d_call: TRBD1; cdr3_length: 13; v_call: TRBV20-1; j_call: TRBJ2-5; cdr3_nt: TGCAGTGCTAGTGGGACAGGGGGAGAGACCCAGTACTTC; cdr3_aa: CSASGTGGETQYF
clone_size: NA; d_call: NA; cdr3_length: 17; v_call: TRBV19; j_call: TRBJ1-6; cdr3_nt: TGTGCCAGTAGTCACGGGGAAGGTCGCTCCTATAATTCACCCCTCCACTTT; cdr3_aa: CASSHGEGRSYNSPLHF
clone_size: NA; d_call: NA; cdr3_length: 13; v_call: TRBV19; j_call: TRBJ1-1; cdr3_nt: TGTGCCAGTAGTACCCCCCCCGACCCCGGGGCTTTCTTT; cdr3_aa: CASSTPPDPGAFF
clone_size: NA; d_call: TRBD2; cdr3_length: 16; v_call: TRBV15; j_call: TRBJ2-5; cdr3_nt: TGTGCCACCAGCGGACGTAGCGGGGGGGCAGGAGAGACCCAGTACTTC; cdr3_aa: CATSGRSGGAGETQYF
clone_size: NA; d_call: TRBD1; cdr3_length: 16; v_call: TRBV18; j_call: TRBJ1-4; cdr3_nt: TGTGCCAGCTCACAACAACAGGGGGCGAACAATGAAAAACTGTTTTTT; cdr3_aa: CASSQQQGANNEKLFF
clone_size: NA; d_call: NA; cdr3_length: 15; v_call: TRBV28; j_call: TRBJ1-5; cdr3_nt: TGTGCCAGCAGTTTATGGACAGCAGCTCAATCAGAGGAGCATTTT; cdr3_aa: CASSLWTAAQSEEHF
clone_size: NA; d_call: NA; cdr3_length: 15; v_call: TRBV12-1; j_call: TRBJ2-7; cdr3_nt: TGTGCCAGCAGCTCCGTGGTGCGTCCCACCTACGAGCAGTACTTC; cdr3_aa: CASSSVVRPTYEQYF
clone_size: NA; d_call: TRBD2; cdr3_length: 16; v_call: TRBV7-8; j_call: TRBJ2-1; cdr3_nt: TGTGCCAGCAGCCCAGAGTGGCTAGCGGGGGGTTGGGAGCAGTTCTTC; cdr3_aa: CASSPEWLAGGWEQFF
clone_size: NA; d_call: TRBD2; cdr3_length: 15; v_call: TRBV11-2; j_call: TRBJ2-5; cdr3_nt: TGTGCCAGCAGCTTTGGACTAGCGGGGTTTGAGACCCAGTACTTC; cdr3_aa: CASSFGLAGFETQYF
clone_size: NA; d_call: NA; cdr3_length: 15; v_call: TRBV7-9; j_call: TRBJ1-4; cdr3_nt: TGTGCCAGCAGTTGGGGGCAGGGGAGAAATGAAAAACTGTTTTTT; cdr3_aa: CASSWGQGRNEKLFF
clone_size: NA; d_call: NA; cdr3_length: 12; v_call: TRBV29-1; j_call: TRBJ2-5; cdr3_nt: TGCAGCGTTGGCGGGGCCGGGGAGACCCAGTACTTC; cdr3_aa: CSVGGAGETQYF
clone_size: NA; d_call: NA; cdr3_length: 14; v_call: TRBV6-5; j_call: TRBJ1-2; cdr3_nt: TGTGCCAGCAGAGCGCCGGGGATAGGGTATGGCTACACCTTC; cdr3_aa: CASRAPGIGYGYTF
clone_size: NA; d_call: TRBD1; cdr3_length: 13; v_call: TRBV2; j_call: TRBJ2-4; cdr3_nt: TGTGCCAGCAGCCTGGACAGGGGCGACATTCAGTACTTC; cdr3_aa: CASSLDRGDIQYF
clone_size: NA; d_call: NA; cdr3_length: 13; v_call: TRBV11-2; j_call: TRBJ1-2; cdr3_nt: TGTGCCAGCAGCCGACAGGAGAACTATGGCTACACCTTC; cdr3_aa: CASSRQENYGYTF
clone_size: few; d_call: NA; cdr3_length: 16; v_call: TRBV5-5; j_call: TRBJ1-5; cdr3_nt: TGTGCCAGCAGCAGTACAGGGAGACTAAGCAATCAGCCCCAGCATTTT; cdr3_aa: CASSSTGRLSNQPQHF
clone_size: NA; d_call: TRBD1; cdr3_length: 14; v_call: TRBV3-1/TRBV3-2; j_call: TRBJ1-1; cdr3_nt: TGTGCCAGCAGCTACGACAGGGGAGGCACTGAAGCTTTCTTT; cdr3_aa: CASSYDRGGTEAFF